Listed here are 16 T cell receptor beta chains from one sample, sequenced in a study of blood T cell repertoires in COVID-19. Profiled with immunoSEQ multiplex PCR; TCRdb holds only in-frame clones, not every one. This table has approximately 180,000 clones, 82% appearing once. The sequenced sample was peripheral blood. The receptors here all came from a woman aged 70 to 79 with acute or convalescent COVID-19.

The chain recombines TRBV5-1 with TRBJ1-2; maybe TRBD1 (6 bases). Germline values: CDR1 SGHRS, CDR2 YFSETQ. V gave up 4 bases and J gave up 2 bases, with 12 bases separating them. CDR3 length equals 14 residues. CDR3 residues: CASSPLTGNYGYTF. In DNA, the CDR3 is TGCGCCAGCAGCCCCCTGACAGGAAACTATGGCTACACCTTC.

The rearrangement links TRBV30 to TRBJ1-2; TRBD1 might be the D (5 bases). With 2 bases removed from V and 1 base from J, the gap between germline ends came to 14 bases. CDR1 is GTSNPN, CDR2 SVGIG, per germline (reference sequence). The CDR3 runs 15 residues. CDR3 DNA: TGTGCCTGGAGTCGGGCAAGGGGCCTTAACTATGGCTACACCTTC. This sequence encodes CAWSRARGLNYGYTF.

The rearrangement links TRBV18 to TRBJ2-7; tentative D call: TRBD1 (6 bases). The CDR3 length is 14 residues. The V end lost 3 bases, the J end lost 2 bases, and 11 bases lay between the germline ends. Germline CDR1 reads KGHSH; CDR2 reads LQKENI. The CDR3 protein is CASSPRTATYEQYF. In DNA, the CDR3 is TGTGCCAGCTCACCTCGGACAGCCACCTACGAGCAGTACTTC.

In its sample, this clone was seen a few times. The rearrangement uses TRBV5-1 and TRBJ1-1, with 10 positions matching TRBD1. V lost 1 base and J lost 10; bases outside the gene matches: 10. Germline assignment: CDR1 SGHRS and CDR2 YFSETQ. The length of the CDR3 is 15 residues. The CDR3 DNA sequence: TGCGCCAGCAGCTTGTCCGGGACAGGGGACCTTTTAGCTTTCTTT. Its translation: CASSLSGTGDLLAFF.

The rearrangement links TRBV25-1 to TRBJ2-1, with D hard to call. The CDR3 has 13 amino acids. V lost 4 bases to trimming and J lost 4 bases, with 8 bases between them. The germline gives CDR1 MGHDK, CDR2 SYGVNS. The CDR3 protein is CASSVKQYNEQFF. The CDR3 DNA reads as TGTGCCAGCAGTGTTAAACAGTACAATGAGCAGTTCTTC.

This clone was counted only a few times. V usage is TRBV11-2 and J usage is TRBJ2-3; the match to TRBD1 covers 7 bases. V lost 5 bases to trimming and J lost 2 bases; unmatched junction nucleotides: 7. Per the germline V gene, CDR1 is SGHAT and CDR2 is FQNNGV. The length of the CDR3 is 15 residues. The CDR3 DNA is TGTGCCAGCAGCCCTCAGGGACAGTCCACAGATACGCAGTATTTT. This translates into CASSPQGQSTDTQYF.

V is TRBV4-1 and J is TRBJ1-6; 7 nucleotides align to TRBD1. Losses at the gene ends were 0 bases for V and 14 bases for J; bases not matched to a gene: 13. The CDR3 length is 16 residues. Germline-derived CDR1 and CDR2 are MGHRA and YSYEKL. CDR3 protein: CASSQDRDSRRSSLHF. CDR3 DNA: TGCGCCAGCAGCCAAGATCGGGACAGTCGGCGGTCGTCCCTCCACTTT.

V gene TRBV3-1 (or the pseudogene TRBV3-2) combines with J gene TRBJ1-2; TRBD1 matches at 9 bases. Germline V lookup: CDR1 LGHDT, CDR2 YNNKEL (reference sequence). CDR3 size: 15 residues. V lost 1 base to trimming and J lost 6 bases; unmatched junction nucleotides: 6. The CDR3: CASSQARTGADGYTF. DNA for the CDR3: TGTGCCAGCAGCCAAGCCCGGACAGGGGCGGATGGCTACACCTTC.

This clone appeared once. V gene TRBV4-3 combines with J gene TRBJ1-6; D not resolved. The CDR3 loop spans 15 amino acids. Germline CDR1 and CDR2: LGHNA and YSLEER. The V end was cut by 8 bases, the J end by 0 bases, with 11 bases between. In nucleotides, the CDR3 is TGCGCCAGCTCTAGGATAATCTCCTATAATTCACCCCTCCACTTT. It codes for CASSRIISYNSPLHF.

This chain connects TRBV29-1 to TRBJ1-1; the D is unclear. Trimming removed 0 bases from V and 2 bases from J, with 4 bases in between. From germline, CDR1 is SQVTM and CDR2 ANQGSEA. The CDR3 extends over 12 amino acids. The CDR3 is CSVEDLNTEAFF. The CDR3, as DNA: TGCAGCGTTGAAGATCTTAACACTGAAGCTTTCTTT.

The chain couples TRBV7-2 to TRBJ1-4, with D hard to call. Trimming removed 4 bases at V and 5 bases at J, with 17 bases between. This CDR3 contains 16 residues. Germline V CDR1 and CDR2: SGHTA, FQGNSA. In DNA, the CDR3 is TGTGCCAGCAGCTACCGAGTAACCGCTTCAAATGAAAAACTGTTTTTT. This codes for CASSYRVTASNEKLFF.

The chain has TRBV28 and TRBJ2-7; D gene unclear. This CDR3 region has 12 residues. The germline V gene has CDR1 MDHEN and CDR2 SYDVKM. Between the trimmed V and J ends, which lost 5 bases and 4 bases, there was a span of 9 bases. The CDR3 DNA reads TGTGCCAGCAGTCCCCGTTATTACGAGCAGTACTTC. Its protein is CASSPRYYEQYF. The full variable domain, in which reference TRBV28 and TRBJ2-7 provide the parts outside the CDR3, is DVKVTQSSRYLVKRTGEKVFLECVQDMDHENMFWYRQDPGLGLRLIYFSYDVKMKEKGDIPEGYSVSREKKERFSLILESASTNQTSMYLCASSPRYYEQYFGPGTRLTVT.

The J gene is TRBJ1-6, the V gene TRBV6-5; TRBD1 agrees at 7 bases. The V gene end was trimmed by 6 bases and the J gene end by 7 bases; junction bases not matched to a gene: 9. The CDR3 covers 15 residues. CDR1 MNHEY and CDR2 SVGAGI come from the germline V gene. CDR3 DNA sequence: TGTGCCAGCAGACCCGACAGGGATAACAATTCACCCCTCCACTTT. As protein: CASRPDRDNNSPLHF.

The chain recombines TRBV28 with TRBJ1-1; a possible D gene is TRBD1 (6 bases). The V and J ends lost 1 base and 1 base respectively, with 31 bases between them. This CDR3 comprises 22 residues. Germline V gives CDR1 MDHEN, CDR2 SYDVKM. The CDR3 protein is CASSLSLFEGHRDRQKNTEAFF. The CDR3 DNA reads TGTGCCAGCAGTTTATCCCTCTTCGAGGGACACAGAGACCGCCAGAAGAACACTGAAGCTTTCTTT.

The CDR3: CASSQDGQGNSPLHF. DNA of the CDR3: TGCGCCAGCAGCCAAGATGGACAGGGGAATTCACCCCTCCACTTT. The chain is built from TRBV4-3 and TRBJ1-6; 9 bases match TRBD1. This CDR3 has 15 residues. V trimming: 0 bases; J trimming: 7 bases; junction bases outside the gene matches: 1. Germline V gives CDR1 LGHNA, CDR2 YSLEER.

This clone was seen just once. This chain joins TRBV6-1 and TRBJ2-1, with TRBD2 matching 10 bases. The CDR3 spans 15 residues. V shed 2 bases and J 3 bases; nucleotides not matched to a gene: 1. Germline assignment: CDR1 MNHNS and CDR2 SASEGT. The CDR3 DNA reads TGTGCCAGCAGTGAAAGCGGGGGGGACTACAATGAGCAGTTCTTC. It translates to CASSESGGDYNEQFF.